Included here is one T cell receptor (beta chain) sequence, with context. Its antigen remains unknown. Primed by a sample-barcoded 5' primer and a J-beta primer mix, a second PCR proceeded for 7 to 11 cycles. CDR3-containing paired-end reads numbering at least 2.5 million came from each sample. MiXCR was run by TCRdb on the 5' RACE reads, yielding one entry per CDR3 protein. The sample carries approximately 780,000 distinct CDR3 sequences, approximately 24% recorded once. The data are from a study of blood T cells in healthy people across ages. Points from the study as a whole: The diversity estimates, figures obtained from one million T cells, were considered underestimates.

Each sample gave at least 6 million isolated PBMCs. The CDR3 consists of 14 residues. The germline V gene has CDR1 SGHAT and CDR2 FQNNGV. V dropped 5 bases and J dropped 0 bases, with 9 bases sitting between them. The same data also contributed to another study, on T cells of mothers and their children. That source reports: Maternal samples each gave over 9.5 million TCR beta CDR3 reads, and child samples roughly 3 million each.

Specimen: blood. This TCR came from a boy aged 5-17 years in good health. The V call is TRBV11-2, the J call TRBJ2-3; no clear D. CDR3 nucleotide sequence: TGTGCCAGCAGCATAGGTGTGAGCACAGATACGCAGTATTTT. Its protein is CASSIGVSTDTQYF. Using reference TRBV11-2 and TRBJ2-3 for the parts outside the CDR3, the full variable domain is EAGVAQSPRYKIIEKRQSVAFWCNPISGHATLYWYQQILGQGPKLLIQFQNNGVVDDSQLPKDRFSAERLKGVDSTLKIQPAKLEDSAVYLCASSIGVSTDTQYFGPGTRLTVL.